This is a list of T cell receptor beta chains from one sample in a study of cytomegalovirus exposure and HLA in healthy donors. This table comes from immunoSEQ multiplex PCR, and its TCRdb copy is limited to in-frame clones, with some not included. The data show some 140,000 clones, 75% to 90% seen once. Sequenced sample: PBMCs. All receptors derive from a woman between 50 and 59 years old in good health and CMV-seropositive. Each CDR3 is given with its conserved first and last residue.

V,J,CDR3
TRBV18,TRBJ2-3,CASSPGTGTDTQYF
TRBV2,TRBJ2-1,CASDNTGDEQFF
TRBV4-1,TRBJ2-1,CASSQDIGLAYNEQFF
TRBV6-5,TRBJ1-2,CASSLFGDYGYTF
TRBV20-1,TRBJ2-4,CSASRGDIQYF
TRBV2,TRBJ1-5,CASSDGGQPQHF
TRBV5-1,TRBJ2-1,CASRSIAGGPNHEQFF
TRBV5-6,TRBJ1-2,CASSVGGGANYGYTF
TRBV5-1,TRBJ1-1,CASSFRGENTEAFF
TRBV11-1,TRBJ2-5,CASSRRQGDETQYF
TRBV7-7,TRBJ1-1,CASSLTGNTEAFF
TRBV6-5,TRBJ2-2,CASSSGSGGTGELFF
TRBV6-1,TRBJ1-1,CASSYSRENTEAFF
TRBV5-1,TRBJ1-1,CASKLGQTNTEAFF
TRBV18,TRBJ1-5,CASSPSAGMGQPQHF
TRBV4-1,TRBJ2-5,CASSPQPGLAGVYF
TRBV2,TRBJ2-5,CASSGQGVQETQYF